The source of this TCR beta chain is a study of identical twins. General study points: Model-predicted out-of-frame TCR alpha sharing fell below observed values in monozygotic twins. For zero-insertion analyses, partial confounding could come from invariant MAIT and iNKT cells. There was an excess of low generation probability in the out-of-frame alpha sequences that twins shared.

The sample holds a few counts of this clonotype. As yet, its antigen is unknown. The germline V gene has CDR1 MDHEN and CDR2 SYDVKM. The CDR3 loop spans 15 amino acids. The V segment lost 10 bases and the J segment 4 bases; nucleotides outside the gene matches: 13. Template switching introduced a universal primer site, and the cDNA bore unique molecular identifiers. TCRdb recomputed calls from the 5' RACE reads with MiXCR, one row per CDR3 protein. The table lists more than 200,000 distinct CDR3 sequences, less than 10% of them singletons, with around 5% in the top ten. Sequenced material: memory (CD45RO+) T cells sorted from blood. The receptor's source is a woman between 18 and 29 years old in good health. The chain uses TRBV28 and TRBJ2-1; TRBD1 aligns across 7 bases. For the CDR3, the DNA is TGTGCCATCTCGTTACGGGACAGAGTTTACAATGAGCAGTTCTTC. As protein: CAISLRDRVYNEQFF.